This entry lists 23 T cell receptor beta chains sequenced from one sample in a study of cytomegalovirus exposure and HLA in healthy donors. Use of 60 Vbeta and 13 Jbeta primers characterized the PCR. TCRdb's copy holds only in-frame clones and misses some; the assay was immunoSEQ multiplex PCR. The sample contains tens of thousands of clones, approximately 61% of which appear only once. The source material was PBMCs. All receptors derive from a woman aged 45-60 years in good health and CMV-seropositive.

CDR3 region: CASSLVLGADQPQHF. In DNA, the CDR3 is TGTGCCAGCAGCTTAGTTTTGGGGGCCGATCAGCCCCAGCATTTT. The rearrangement links TRBV7-8 to TRBJ1-5; maybe TRBD1 (6 bases). The CDR3 is 15 residues long. Germline V gene lookup returns CDR1 SGHVS and CDR2 FQNEAQ. V was cut by 1 base and J by 5 bases, with 12 bases left in between. Full variable domain (remainder filled in from reference TRBV7-8 and TRBJ1-5): GAGVSQSPRYKVAKRGQDVALRCDPISGHVSLFWYQQALGQGPEFLTYFQNEAQLDKSGLPSDRFFAERPEGSVSTLKIQRTQQEDSAVYLCASSLVLGADQPQHFGDGTRLSIL.

This chain uses TRBV9 with TRBJ2-1; 15 bases are a match to TRBD2. V lost 3 bases and J lost 7; bases outside the gene matches: 2. The germline V gene has CDR1 SGDLS and CDR2 YYNGEE. The CDR3 has 15 amino acids. This CDR3 is CASSAGTSGGNEQFF. The CDR3 bases are TGTGCCAGCAGCGCAGGGACTAGCGGGGGGAATGAGCAGTTCTTC.

The chain links TRBV30 to TRBJ2-5; no firm D call. The CDR3 runs 13 residues. With 1 base removed from V and 2 bases from J, the gap between germline ends came to 8 bases. Germline values: CDR1 GTSNPN, CDR2 SVGIG (reference sequence). CDR3 protein: CAWSGTDQETQYF. The CDR3, as DNA: TGTGCCTGGAGTGGCACAGATCAAGAGACCCAGTACTTC. The whole variable domain, filled in from reference TRBV30 and TRBJ2-5, reads SQTIHQWPATLVQPVGSPLSLECTVEGTSNPNLYWYRQAAGRGLQLLFYSVGIGQISSEVPQNLSASRPQDRQFILSSKKLLLSDSGFYLCAWSGTDQETQYFGPGTRLLVL.

The V and J genes are TRBV23-1 and TRBJ1-6; D may be TRBD1 (6 bases). TRBV23-1 is marked as an open reading frame, function uncertain. Trimming took off 3 bases at V and 10 bases at J, with 13 bases between the two ends. The CDR3 runs 14 residues. CDR3 residues: CASSHSRGGSPLHF. The CDR3 DNA is TGCGCCAGCAGTCACTCTAGGGGGGGATCACCCCTCCACTTT.

This clone was seen more than once but under ten times. The V gene is TRBV7-8, the J gene TRBJ1-6; D gene uncertain. The CDR3 loop spans 14 amino acids. V shed 5 bases and J shed 6 bases, with 11 bases lying between them. Germline CDR1 is SGHVS and CDR2 is FQNEAQ. The CDR3 region has the DNA TGTGCCAGCAGCCACGGTTATACTAATTCACCCCTCCACTTT. Protein sequence: CASSHGYTNSPLHF.

The V gene is TRBV9, the J gene TRBJ2-5; D gene ambiguous. The germline gives CDR1 SGDLS, CDR2 YYNGEE. The CDR3 extends over 11 amino acids. Trimming took off 1 base at V and 5 bases at J, with 3 bases between the two ends. The CDR3 region has the DNA TGTGCCAGCAGCGTATCGGAGACCCAGTACTTC. Translation: CASSVSETQYF.

This chain joins TRBV11-3 and TRBJ2-5; D is undetermined. Germline V gives CDR1 SGHNT, CDR2 YENEEA. Trimming shortened V by 0 bases and J by 5 bases, and 7 bases separated the two germline ends. The CDR3 loop spans 13 amino acids. The CDR3 DNA sequence: TGTGCCAGCAGCTTAGAATCCGGGGAGACCCAGTACTTC. This gives the protein CASSLESGETQYF.

The rearrangement links TRBV7-9 to TRBJ1-2; D gene ambiguous. Trimming pared 6 bases from V and 6 bases from J, leaving 14 bases between. The CDR3 covers 13 residues. CDR1 and CDR2 from the germline V gene are SEHNR and FQNEAQ (reference sequence). For the CDR3, the DNA is TGTGCCAGCAGTCATGGGCGGGGAAATGGCTACACCTTC. It codes for CASSHGRGNGYTF.

The chain links TRBV2 to TRBJ2-1, with 7 positions matching TRBD1. This CDR3 has 12 residues. CDR1 is SNHLY and CDR2 is FYNNEI in the germline V gene. The CDR3 loop reads CASRGGLNEQFF. CDR3 nucleotide sequence: TGTGCTAGTCGAGGGGGCTTAAATGAGCAGTTCTTC.

The J gene is TRBJ2-3, the V gene TRBV10-1; D perhaps matches TRBD1 (5 bases). The J call is in doubt because the DNA end fits TRBJ1-5 better. Germline loops: CDR1 WNHNN, CDR2 SYGVQD (reference sequence). This CDR3 region has 14 residues. The CDR3: CASGAGGVTDTQHF. Here the CDR3 DNA reads TGCGCCAGCGGTGCGGGGGGAGTCACAGATACGCAGCATTTT.

The chain employs TRBV9 and TRBJ1-3; a weak D match, TRBD1 (6 bases). V was trimmed by 4 bases and J by 8 bases, leaving 13 bases between them. Germline V gene lookup returns CDR1 SGDLS and CDR2 YYNGEE. The CDR3 has 13 amino acids. In DNA, the CDR3 is TGTGCCAGCAGCCTGGGGGCCGAGGACACCATATATTTT. Translating gives CASSLGAEDTIYF.

This clone occurred a few times. This chain joins TRBV5-4 and TRBJ2-5; 7 nucleotides agree with TRBD1. Looked up from germline, CDR1 is SGHNT and CDR2 is YYREEE (reference sequence). The CDR3 loop spans 14 amino acids. Trimming removed 4 bases from V and 5 bases from J; junction bases left unmatched: 8. CDR3 sequence reads: CASSHYRGGETQYF. The CDR3 DNA follows: TGTGCCAGCAGCCACTACAGGGGCGGGGAGACCCAGTACTTC.

CDR3 amino acids: CASSHPGTGGNYGYTF. CDR3 sequence (DNA): TGTGCCAGCAGCCACCCCGGGACAGGGGGTAACTATGGCTACACCTTC. The chain recombines TRBV4-2 with TRBJ1-2; TRBD1 matches 11 bases. CDR1 and CDR2 (germline): LGHNA, YNFKEQ. Trimming removed 3 bases from V and 1 base from J; junction bases left unmatched: 4. The CDR3 length is 16 residues.

The J gene is TRBJ2-1, the V gene TRBV5-1; 8 nucleotides match TRBD1. This CDR3 comprises 11 residues. Germline CDR1 SGHRS, CDR2 YFSETQ. V was clipped by 4 bases and J by 12 bases; unmatched bases: 3. This chain's CDR3 is CASSVDRVQFF. DNA of the CDR3: TGCGCCAGCAGCGTGGACAGGGTGCAGTTCTTC.

V usage is TRBV7-9 and J usage is TRBJ2-7, with TRBD1 matching over 7 bases. Germline CDR1 is SEHNR and CDR2 is FQNEAQ (reference sequence). The CDR3 contains 15 residues. V was clipped by 2 bases and J by 0 bases; unmatched bases: 4. CDR3: CASSLQGTASYEQYV. The CDR3 DNA reads TGTGCCAGCAGCTTACAAGGGACAGCCTCCTACGAGCAGTACGTC.

CDR3 region: CASSLQGQREKLFF. The CDR3 bases are TGCGCCAGCAGTCTACAGGGACAAAGGGAAAAACTGTTTTTT. The chain has TRBV5-1 and TRBJ1-4, with a weak D call TRBD1 (6 bases). The V and J ends lost 5 bases and 8 bases respectively, with 16 bases between them. The CDR3 sequence is 14 residues long. CDR1 and CDR2 (germline): SGHRS, YFSETQ. Drawing the rest from reference TRBV5-1 and TRBJ1-4, the complete variable domain is KAGVTQTPRYLIKTRGQQVTLSCSPISGHRSVSWYQQTPGQGLQFLFEYFSETQRNKGNFPGRFSGRQFSNSRSEMNVSTLELGDSALYLCASSLQGQREKLFFGSGTQLSVL.

The chain joins TRBV4-1 to TRBJ1-3; maybe TRBD1 (5 bases). Germline V lookup: CDR1 MGHRA, CDR2 YSYEKL. The V gene lost 0 bases and the J gene lost 5 bases, with 17 bases spanning the gap. The CDR3 is 17 amino acids. The CDR3 nucleotides are TGCGCCAGCAGCCAAGATACTGGGCAGGGAGGTAGAAACACCATATATTTT. This codes for CASSQDTGQGGRNTIYF.

This rearrangement joins TRBV28 to TRBJ2-3; 7 nucleotides match TRBD1. V trimming: 0 bases; J trimming: 0 bases; junction bases outside the gene matches: 3. The CDR3 sequence is 16 residues long. Germline CDR1 is MDHEN and CDR2 is SYDVKM. In DNA form, the CDR3 reads TGTGCCAGCAGTTTATGGACAGGGAGTAGCACAGATACGCAGTATTTT. Translating it yields CASSLWTGSSTDTQYF.

The rearrangement joins TRBV7-9 to TRBJ2-3; 9 nucleotides agree with TRBD2. The length of the CDR3 is 15 residues. Germline V gene lookup returns CDR1 SEHNR and CDR2 FQNEAQ (reference sequence). Germline trimming cut 5 bases from V and 2 bases from J; bases unmatched to any gene: 5. The CDR3 sequence is CASSPLAGLTDTQYF. The CDR3 DNA is TGTGCCAGCAGCCCTCTAGCGGGGCTCACAGATACGCAGTATTTT.

This clone has just one count. The chain combines TRBV6-5 with TRBJ1-1; D remains unclear. CDR3 length: 14 amino acids. CDR1 and CDR2 (germline): MNHEY, SVGAGI. The V end lost 5 bases, the J end lost 6 bases, and 16 bases lay between the germline ends. The CDR3 here is CASSAGPGEAEAFF. CDR3 coding DNA: TGTGCCAGCAGTGCTGGTCCCGGGGAGGCTGAAGCTTTCTTT.

V and J are TRBV19 and TRBJ1-5; TRBD1 is a possible D gene (5 bases). The CDR3 is 16 residues long. Trimming pared 3 bases from V and 4 bases from J, leaving 16 bases between. The germline V gene encodes CDR1 LNHDA and CDR2 SQIVND (reference sequence). The DNA of the CDR3 is TGTGCCAGTAGTATTGGGGCCAGGTGGCGGAATCAGCCCCAGCATTTT. Translated: CASSIGARWRNQPQHF.

This sequence joins TRBV5-4 and TRBJ1-2; D not resolved. The CDR3 consists of 11 residues. The V end was cut by 0 bases, the J end by 8 bases, with 5 bases between. CDR1 SGHNT and CDR2 YYREEE come from the germline V gene (reference sequence). CDR3 DNA sequence: TGTGCCAGCAGCTTGGGCGAAGGCTACACCTTC. As protein: CASSLGEGYTF.

The chain joins TRBV30 to TRBJ2-1; the D gene is possibly TRBD1 (6 bases). The CDR3 is 13 residues long. Trimming pared 4 bases from V and 5 bases from J, leaving 12 bases between. Germline V gene data show CDR1 as GTSNPN and CDR2 as SVGIG (reference sequence). Here the CDR3 DNA reads TGTGCCTGGACCCAGGACAGTCACAATGAGCAGTTCTTC. Its protein product is CAWTQDSHNEQFF.